This T cell receptor (beta chain) was sequenced for a study of blood T cell repertoires in COVID-19. In the study overall: There were acute and convalescent COVID-19 samples, and they came from the United States, Italy and Spain. Nucleic acid was either cDNA or gDNA, and it came from T cells, B-cell-depleted T cells, or PBMCs.

Per the study methods: Estimated nucleated cell counts came from reference gene primer amplification. TCRdb's table, derived via immunoSEQ multiplex PCR, lists solely in-frame clones and lacks some. V and J calls and clone size are those listed in that table; D and trimming were worked out from the DNA. Among hundreds of thousands of clones listed, 88% were seen once. The CDR3 runs 13 residues. V dropped 4 bases and J dropped 9; count of bases not matched to a gene: 10. The germline CDR1 and CDR2 sequences are GTSNPN and SVGIG (reference sequence). The chain has TRBV30 and TRBJ1-2; 8 bases map to TRBD1. What was sequenced was peripheral blood. This TCR was sampled from a woman aged 40 to 49 who had recovered from COVID-19. The CDR3 reads CAWTHRDRPSYTF. CDR3 nucleotide sequence: TGTGCCTGGACTCATCGGGACAGGCCCAGCTACACCTTC.